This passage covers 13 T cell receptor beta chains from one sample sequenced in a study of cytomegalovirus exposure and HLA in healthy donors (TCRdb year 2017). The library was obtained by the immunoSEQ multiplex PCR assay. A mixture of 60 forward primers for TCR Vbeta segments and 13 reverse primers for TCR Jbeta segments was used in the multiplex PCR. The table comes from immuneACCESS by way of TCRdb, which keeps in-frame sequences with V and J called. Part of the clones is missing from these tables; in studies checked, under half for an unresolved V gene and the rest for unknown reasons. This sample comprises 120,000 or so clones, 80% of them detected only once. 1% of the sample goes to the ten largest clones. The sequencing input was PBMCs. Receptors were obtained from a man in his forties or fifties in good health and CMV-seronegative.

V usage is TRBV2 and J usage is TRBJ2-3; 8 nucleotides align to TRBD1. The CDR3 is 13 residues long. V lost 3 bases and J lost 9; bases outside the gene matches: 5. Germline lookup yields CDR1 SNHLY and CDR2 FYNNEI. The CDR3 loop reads CASSDVNRGTQYF. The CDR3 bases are TGTGCCAGCAGTGATGTCAACAGGGGGACGCAGTATTTT. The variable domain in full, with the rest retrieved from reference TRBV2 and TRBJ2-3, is EPEVTQTPSHQVTQMGQEVILRCVPISNHLYFYWYRQILGQKVEFLVSFYNNEISEKSEIFDDQFSVERPDGSNFTLKIRSTKLEDSAMYFCASSDVNRGTQYFGPGTRLTVL.

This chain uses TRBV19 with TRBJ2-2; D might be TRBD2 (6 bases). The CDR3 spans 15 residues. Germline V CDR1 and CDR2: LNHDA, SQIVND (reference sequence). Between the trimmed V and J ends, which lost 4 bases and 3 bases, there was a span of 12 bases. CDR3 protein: CASSRGVKDTGELFF. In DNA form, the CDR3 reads TGTGCCAGTAGTAGGGGGGTGAAGGACACCGGGGAGCTGTTTTTT.

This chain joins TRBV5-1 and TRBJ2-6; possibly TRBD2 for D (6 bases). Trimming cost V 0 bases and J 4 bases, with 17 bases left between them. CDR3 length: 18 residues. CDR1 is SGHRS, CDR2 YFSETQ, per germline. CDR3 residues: CASSLGSQGSGGANVLTF. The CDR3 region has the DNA TGCGCCAGCAGCTTGGGTAGTCAGGGAAGCGGGGGGGCCAACGTCCTGACTTTC.

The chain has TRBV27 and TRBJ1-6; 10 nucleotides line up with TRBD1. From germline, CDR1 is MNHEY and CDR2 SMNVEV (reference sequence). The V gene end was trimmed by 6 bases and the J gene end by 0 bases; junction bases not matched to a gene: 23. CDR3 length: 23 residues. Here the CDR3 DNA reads TGTGCCAGCAGCTATACGGGACAGGGGAAATGGGGGGATTTAAGCTCCTATAATTCACCCCTCCACTTT. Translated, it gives CASSYTGQGKWGDLSSYNSPLHF.

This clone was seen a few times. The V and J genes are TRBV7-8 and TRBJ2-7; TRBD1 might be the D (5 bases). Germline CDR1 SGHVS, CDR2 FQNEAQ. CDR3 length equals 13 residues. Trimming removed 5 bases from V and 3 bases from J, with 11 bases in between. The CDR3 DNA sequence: TGTGCCAGCAGCCTGGACACCTTCTACGAGCAGTACTTC. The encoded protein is CASSLDTFYEQYF.

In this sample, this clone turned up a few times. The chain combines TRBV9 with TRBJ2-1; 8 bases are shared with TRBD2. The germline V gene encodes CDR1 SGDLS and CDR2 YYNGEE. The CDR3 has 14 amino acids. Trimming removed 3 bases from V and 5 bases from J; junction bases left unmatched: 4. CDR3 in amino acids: CASSATSENNEQFF. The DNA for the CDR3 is TGTGCCAGCAGCGCGACTAGCGAGAACAATGAGCAGTTCTTC.

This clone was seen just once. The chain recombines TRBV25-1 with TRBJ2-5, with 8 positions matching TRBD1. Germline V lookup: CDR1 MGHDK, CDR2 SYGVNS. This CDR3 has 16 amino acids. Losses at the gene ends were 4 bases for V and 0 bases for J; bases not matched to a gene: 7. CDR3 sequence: CASSARRQGYQETQYF. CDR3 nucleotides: TGTGCCAGCAGTGCAAGGCGACAGGGGTACCAAGAGACCCAGTACTTC.

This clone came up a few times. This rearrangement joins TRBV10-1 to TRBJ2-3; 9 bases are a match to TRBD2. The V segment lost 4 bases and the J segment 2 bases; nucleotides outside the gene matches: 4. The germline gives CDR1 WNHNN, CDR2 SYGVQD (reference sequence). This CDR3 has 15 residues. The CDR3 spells CASSGSGRPTDTQYF. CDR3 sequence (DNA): TGCGCCAGCAGTGGAAGCGGGAGGCCCACAGATACGCAGTATTTT.

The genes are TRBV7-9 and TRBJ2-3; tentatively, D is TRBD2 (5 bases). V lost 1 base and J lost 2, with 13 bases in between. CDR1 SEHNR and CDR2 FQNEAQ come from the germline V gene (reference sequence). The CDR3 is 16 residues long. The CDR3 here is CASSLVAAGTTDTQYF. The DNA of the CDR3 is TGTGCCAGCAGCTTAGTTGCGGCGGGTACCACAGATACGCAGTATTTT.

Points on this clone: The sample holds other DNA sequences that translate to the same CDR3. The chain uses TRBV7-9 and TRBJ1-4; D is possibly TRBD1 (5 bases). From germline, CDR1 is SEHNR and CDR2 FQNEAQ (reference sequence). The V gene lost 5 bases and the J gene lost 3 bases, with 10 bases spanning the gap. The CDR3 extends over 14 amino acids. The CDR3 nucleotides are TGTGCCAGCAGCCCCGGGGGTCCTAATGAAAAACTGTTTTTT. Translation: CASSPGGPNEKLFF.

CDR3 region: CASSKAEDRGGGELFF. DNA for the CDR3: TGTGCCAGCAGCAAAGCTGAGGACAGGGGTGGCGGGGAGCTGTTTTTT. This sequence joins TRBV21-1 and TRBJ2-2; no DNA check was done on the table's D call, TRBD1. TRBV21-1 is deemed a pseudogene. The CDR3 runs 16 residues.

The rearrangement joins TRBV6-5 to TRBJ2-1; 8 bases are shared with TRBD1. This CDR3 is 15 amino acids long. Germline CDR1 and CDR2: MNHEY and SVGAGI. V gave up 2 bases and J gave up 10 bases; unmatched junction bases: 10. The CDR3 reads CASSYRARGLGEQFF. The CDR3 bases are TGTGCCAGCAGTTACAGGGCCAGGGGGCTGGGAGAGCAGTTCTTC.

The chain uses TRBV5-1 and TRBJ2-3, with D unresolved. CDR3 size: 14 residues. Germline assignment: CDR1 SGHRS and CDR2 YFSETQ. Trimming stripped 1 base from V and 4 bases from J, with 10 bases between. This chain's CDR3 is CASSLLLVSDTQYF. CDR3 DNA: TGCGCCAGCAGCTTGCTGCTAGTTTCAGATACGCAGTATTTT. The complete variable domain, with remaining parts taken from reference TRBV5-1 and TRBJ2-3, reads KAGVTQTPRYLIKTRGQQVTLSCSPISGHRSVSWYQQTPGQGLQFLFEYFSETQRNKGNFPGRFSGRQFSNSRSEMNVSTLELGDSALYLCASSLLLVSDTQYFGPGTRLTVL.